This is a list of T cell receptor beta chains from one sample in a study of blood T cells in healthy people across ages. TCRdb called the 5' RACE reads again in MiXCR, with one record for every CDR3 protein. The sample carries roughly 1.6 million distinct CDR3 sequences, around 36% recorded once. The sample taken for sequencing was blood. The receptor set was obtained from a woman in her 30s in good health. The CDR3 runs from the conserved cysteine through the conserved F or W. The D gene is left open where the match is weak. A row's size may be missing; if present it is once, few, many or a size class.

CASSRRTGPATNEKLFF	TRBD1	NA	TRBV27	TRBJ1-4
CASTPGGAKNIQYF	TRBD1	few	TRBV28	TRBJ2-4
CASSFPKFKREGPTDTQYF	TRBD2	few	TRBV7-9	TRBJ2-3
CASSRTGSSYEQYF	TRBD1	many	TRBV27	TRBJ2-7
CSAGGGKLTHTEAFF	NA	NA	TRBV20-1	TRBJ1-1
CASSLATGINNSPLHF	NA	few	TRBV5-4	TRBJ1-6
CASSLEAFRKYF	NA	medium-sized	TRBV7-2	TRBJ2-7
CASSPMGLAGGSYEQYF	TRBD2	many	TRBV3-1	TRBJ2-7
CASSSLGRRPAETQYF	NA	NA	TRBV12-3/TRBV12-4	TRBJ2-5
CASSSRLGGGGTDTRYF	NA	NA	TRBV11-2	TRBJ2-3
CASSQEGGGGGELFF	NA	NA	TRBV4-1	TRBJ2-2
CAISDSAETQYF	NA	many	TRBV10-3	TRBJ2-5
CASRHSNQPQHF	NA	many	TRBV6-6	TRBJ1-5
CASSYDPLAKLFF	NA	NA	TRBV5-1	TRBJ1-4
CASSPPVGGSNEQFF	NA	NA	TRBV27	TRBJ2-1
CAIRTSGRGNEQFF	TRBD2	NA	TRBV10-3	TRBJ2-1
CASSMTVGSGETQYF	NA	many	TRBV27	TRBJ2-5
CASSLPGDNEQFF	NA	NA	TRBV7-3	TRBJ2-1
CASSRKFGEQGIGAFF	TRBD1	NA	TRBV3-1	TRBJ1-1
CASSYDGTDTQYF	NA	few	TRBV6-5	TRBJ2-3
CASGGAYTDTQYF	NA	NA	TRBV25-1	TRBJ2-3
CASSELRDGPYEQYF	NA	few	TRBV2	TRBJ2-7
CASRPSGQDGEQYF	TRBD1	NA	TRBV28	TRBJ2-7
CARTLSIREQYF	NA	NA	TRBV11-2	TRBJ2-7
CASNPLGPSGQETQYF	TRBD2	few	TRBV5-4	TRBJ2-5
CASSSERTSGIEQYF	TRBD2	many	TRBV5-5	TRBJ2-7
CASSVDPGVVYGYTF	NA	few	TRBV9	TRBJ1-2
CASSEGRGRTQYF	NA	few	TRBV9	TRBJ2-5
CASSGVTAQETQYF	NA	few	TRBV28	TRBJ2-5
CASSAFLASGTSDEQYF	TRBD2	NA	TRBV2	NA
CASSRGPPNTEAFF	NA	NA	TRBV5-1	TRBJ1-1